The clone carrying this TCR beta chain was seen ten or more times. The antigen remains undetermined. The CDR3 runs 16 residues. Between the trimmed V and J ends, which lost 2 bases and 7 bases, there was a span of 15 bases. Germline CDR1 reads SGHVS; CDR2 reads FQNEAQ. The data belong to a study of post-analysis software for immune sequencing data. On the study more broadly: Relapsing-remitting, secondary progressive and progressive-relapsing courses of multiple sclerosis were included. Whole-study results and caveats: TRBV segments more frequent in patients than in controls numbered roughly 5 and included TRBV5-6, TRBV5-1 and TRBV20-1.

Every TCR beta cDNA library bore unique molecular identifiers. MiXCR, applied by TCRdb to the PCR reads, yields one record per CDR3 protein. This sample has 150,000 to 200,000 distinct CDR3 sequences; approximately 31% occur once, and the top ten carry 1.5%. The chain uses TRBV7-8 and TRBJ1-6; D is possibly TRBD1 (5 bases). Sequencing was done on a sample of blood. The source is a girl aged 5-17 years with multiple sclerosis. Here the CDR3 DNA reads TGTGCCAGCAGCTTATTCACTCTTCAGGGAAATTCACCCCTCCACTTT. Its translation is CASSLFTLQGNSPLHF.